Shown below are 13 T cell receptor beta chains from a single sample sequenced in a study of T cells in localized non-small cell lung cancer. Assay: immunoSEQ multiplex PCR; the TCRdb copy retains only in-frame clones and omits some. The data show around 41,000 clones, around 90% seen once. The material sequenced was PBMCs, taken before any cancer treatment. These receptors all stem from a woman aged 40-75 years with stage II lung adenocarcinoma.

The rearrangement links TRBV6-4 to TRBJ2-1; 7 nucleotides match TRBD2. Germline CDR1 and CDR2: MRHNA and SNTAGT. The ends lost 2 bases at V and 2 bases at J; junction bases unmatched: 0. This CDR3 is 14 amino acids long. In nucleotides, the CDR3 is TGTGCCAGCAGTGACGGGGGGGCCTACAATGAGCAGTTCTTC. Amino acids: CASSDGGAYNEQFF.

The gene calls are TRBV18 and TRBJ1-3, with 10 positions matching TRBD1. The CDR3 has 17 amino acids. Germline assignment: CDR1 KGHSH and CDR2 LQKENI. J lost 0 bases, V lost 3 bases, and 5 bases had no gene match. CDR3 nucleotide sequence: TGTGCCAGCTCACCCTACGACAGGGGGCTCTCTGGAAACACCATATATTTT. It translates to CASSPYDRGLSGNTIYF. Together with reference TRBV18 and TRBJ1-3, the CDR3 gives the full variable domain: NAGVMQNPRHLVRRRGQEARLRCSPMKGHSHVYWYRQLPEEGLKFMVYLQKENIIDESGMPKERFSAEFPKEGPSILRIQQVVRGDSAAYFCASSPYDRGLSGNTIYFGEGSWLTVV.

This chain links TRBV6-6 with TRBJ2-4, with D unclear. The CDR3 runs to 14 residues. Per the germline V gene, CDR1 is MNHNY and CDR2 is SVGAGI (reference sequence). V lost 7 bases to trimming and J lost 2 bases, with 12 bases between them. CDR3 bases: TGTGCCAGCACCTCGGGCGACCCCAAAAACATTCAGTACTTC. Amino acid sequence: CASTSGDPKNIQYF.

The V gene is TRBV6-4, the J gene TRBJ2-7, with 8 nucleotides matching TRBD2. Germline trimming cut 6 bases from V and 3 bases from J; bases unmatched to any gene: 22. Germline V CDR1 and CDR2: MRHNA, SNTAGT. The CDR3 totals 19 residues. CDR3 region: CASSLAGGAPFSYFYEQYF. The CDR3 nucleotides are TGTGCCAGCAGCCTCGCGGGGGGAGCGCCCTTTTCGTACTTCTACGAGCAGTACTTC.

V gene TRBV6-5 combines with J gene TRBJ2-7; 13 nucleotides match TRBD2. CDR1 and CDR2 from the germline V gene are MNHEY and SVGAGI. This CDR3 region has 14 residues. The trim removed 6 bases at V and 3 bases at J, leaving 2 bases unmatched. In DNA, the CDR3 is TGTGCCAGCAGGAGGACTAGCGGGAGCTACGAGCAGTACTTC. This codes for CASRRTSGSYEQYF.

This chain joins TRBV19 and TRBJ2-5; TRBD1 matches at 7 bases. CDR3 length equals 15 residues. CDR1 LNHDA and CDR2 SQIVND come from the germline V gene (reference sequence). The J segment lost 5 bases and the V segment lost 4 bases, leaving 10 bases of the junction unmatched. The DNA of the CDR3 is TGTGCCAGTAGTAACAGGGGACGGATCCAGGAGACCCAGTACTTC. This codes for CASSNRGRIQETQYF.

The chain recombines TRBV12-5 with TRBJ1-1; 7 bases are shared with TRBD1. Germline CDR1 LGHNT, CDR2 FRNRAP. The V gene end was trimmed by 6 bases and the J gene end by 4 bases; junction bases not matched to a gene: 14. The CDR3 is made up of 16 amino acids. The CDR3 DNA reads TGTGCTAGTGGGAACCAGGGGGATGGCTTCGGCACTGAAGCTTTCTTT. Protein product: CASGNQGDGFGTEAFF.

This chain uses TRBV6-1 with TRBJ2-2; TRBD2 is a possible D gene (6 bases). There are 14 residues in the CDR3. Germline assignment: CDR1 MNHNS and CDR2 SASEGT. The ends were cut back, 6 bases at V and 4 bases at J, with 12 bases in the middle. The DNA of the CDR3 is TGTGCCAGCAGCCAAGGAGGGTTCACCGGGGAGCTGTTTTTT. Protein: CASSQGGFTGELFF.

The rearrangement links TRBV19 to TRBJ2-3; D is unresolved. Between the trimmed V and J ends, which lost 1 base and 4 bases, there was a span of 3 bases. This CDR3 is 12 amino acids long. Germline values: CDR1 LNHDA, CDR2 SQIVND (reference sequence). The CDR3 DNA reads TGTGCCAGTAGTATAGGCCCAGATACGCAGTATTTT. Its protein is CASSIGPDTQYF.

V gene TRBV5-4 combines with J gene TRBJ1-4; D uncertain. Per the germline V gene, CDR1 is SGHNT and CDR2 is YYREEE (reference sequence). V lost 1 base, J lost 7 bases, and 11 bases lay in between. CDR3 length: 14 residues. CDR3 in DNA: TGTGCCAGCAGCTTGCCTGGACCTTTTGAAAAACTGTTTTTT. Protein product: CASSLPGPFEKLFF.

The chain has TRBV7-8 and TRBJ2-1, with 9 nucleotides matching TRBD1. Looked up from germline, CDR1 is SGHVS and CDR2 is FQNEAQ. The CDR3 has 15 residues. Trimming cost V 2 bases and J 6 bases; bases outside gene matches: 5. DNA for the CDR3: TGTGCCAGCAGCTTAAGGGACAGGGACCTCAATGAGCAGTTCTTC. Protein sequence: CASSLRDRDLNEQFF.

This chain joins TRBV2 and TRBJ1-3; TRBD1 agrees at 7 bases. The CDR3 has 18 amino acids. J gave up 0 bases and V 3 bases, and 11 bases lay outside the gene matches. CDR1 is SNHLY and CDR2 is FYNNEI in the germline V gene. DNA of the CDR3: TGTGCCAGCAGTGAGTCTATGTTGACAGGGACCTCTGGAAACACCATATATTTT. This encodes CASSESMLTGTSGNTIYF.

The chain couples TRBV14 to TRBJ2-3; no clear D gene. Trimming stripped 2 bases from V and 2 bases from J, with 8 bases between. The V gene's germline CDR1 is SGHDN and CDR2 FVKESK. The CDR3 loop spans 14 amino acids. The CDR3 DNA follows: TGTGCCAGCAGCCAATCCCGGCACACAGATACGCAGTATTTT. Translation: CASSQSRHTDTQYF.